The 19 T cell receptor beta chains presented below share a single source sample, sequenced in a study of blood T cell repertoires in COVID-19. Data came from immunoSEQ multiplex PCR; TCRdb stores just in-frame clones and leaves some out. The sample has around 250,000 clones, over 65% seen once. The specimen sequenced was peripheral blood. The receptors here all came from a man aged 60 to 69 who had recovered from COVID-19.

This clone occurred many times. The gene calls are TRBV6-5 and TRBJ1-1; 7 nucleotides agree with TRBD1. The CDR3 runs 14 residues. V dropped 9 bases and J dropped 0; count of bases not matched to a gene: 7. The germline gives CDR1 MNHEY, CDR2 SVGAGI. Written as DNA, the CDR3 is TGTGCCAGTGTGCAGGGGGGAATGAACACTGAAGCTTTCTTT. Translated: CASVQGGMNTEAFF.

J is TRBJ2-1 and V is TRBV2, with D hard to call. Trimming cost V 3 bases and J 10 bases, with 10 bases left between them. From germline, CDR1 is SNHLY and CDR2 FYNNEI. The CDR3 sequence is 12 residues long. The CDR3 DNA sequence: TGTGCCAGCAGTGAGTCTAGTTGGGAGCAGTTCTTC. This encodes CASSESSWEQFF.

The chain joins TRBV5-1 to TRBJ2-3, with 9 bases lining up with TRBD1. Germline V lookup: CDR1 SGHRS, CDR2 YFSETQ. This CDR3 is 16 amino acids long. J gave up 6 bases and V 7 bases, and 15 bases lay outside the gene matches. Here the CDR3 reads CASREMNRGPRDTQYF. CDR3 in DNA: TGCGCCAGCCGCGAGATGAACAGGGGGCCACGGGATACGCAGTATTTT.

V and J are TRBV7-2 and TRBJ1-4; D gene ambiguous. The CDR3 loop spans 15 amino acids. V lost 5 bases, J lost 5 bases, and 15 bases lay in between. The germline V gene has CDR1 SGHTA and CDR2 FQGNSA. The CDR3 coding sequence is TGTGCCAGCAGCCCCCAACAGAGTAGGAATGAAAAACTGTTTTTT. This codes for CASSPQQSRNEKLFF. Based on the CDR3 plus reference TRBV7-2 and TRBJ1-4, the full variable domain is GAGVSQSPSNKVTEKGKDVELRCDPISGHTALYWYRQSLGQGLEFLIYFQGNSAPDKSGLPSDRFSAERTGGSVSTLTIQRTQQEDSAVYLCASSPQQSRNEKLFFGSGTQLSVL.

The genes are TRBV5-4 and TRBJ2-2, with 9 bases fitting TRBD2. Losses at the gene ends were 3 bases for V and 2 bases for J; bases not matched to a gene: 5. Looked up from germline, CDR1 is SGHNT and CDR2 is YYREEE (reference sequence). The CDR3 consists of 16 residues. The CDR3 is CASSSLAGLNTGELFF. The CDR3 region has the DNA TGTGCCAGCAGCTCTCTAGCGGGACTAAACACCGGGGAGCTGTTTTTT.

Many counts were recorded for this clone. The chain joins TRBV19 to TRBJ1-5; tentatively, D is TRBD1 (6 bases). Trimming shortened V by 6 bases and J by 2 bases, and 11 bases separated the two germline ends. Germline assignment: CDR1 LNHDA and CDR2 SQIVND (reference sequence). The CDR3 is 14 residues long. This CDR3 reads CASRGATGNQPQHF. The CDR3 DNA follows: TGTGCCAGTAGGGGGGCGACTGGCAATCAGCCCCAGCATTTT.

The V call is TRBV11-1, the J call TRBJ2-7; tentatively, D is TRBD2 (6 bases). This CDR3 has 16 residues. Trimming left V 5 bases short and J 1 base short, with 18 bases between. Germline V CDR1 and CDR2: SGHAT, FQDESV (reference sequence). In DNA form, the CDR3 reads TGTGCCAGCAGCCGAGGAGGGCAGGGTGGGTCCTACGAGCAGTACTTC. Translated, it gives CASSRGGQGGSYEQYF.

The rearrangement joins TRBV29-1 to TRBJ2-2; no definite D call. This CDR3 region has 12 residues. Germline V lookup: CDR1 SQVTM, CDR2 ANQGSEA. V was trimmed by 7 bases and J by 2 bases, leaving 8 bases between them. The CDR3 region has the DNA TGCAGCGCCGACTCAAACACCGGGGAGCTGTTTTTT. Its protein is CSADSNTGELFF.

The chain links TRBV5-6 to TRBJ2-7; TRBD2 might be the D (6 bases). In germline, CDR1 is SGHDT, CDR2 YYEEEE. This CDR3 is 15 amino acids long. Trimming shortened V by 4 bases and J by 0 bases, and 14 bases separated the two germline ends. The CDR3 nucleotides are TGTGCCAGCAGCAATTGGGGGACTTACTCCTACGAGCAGTACTTC. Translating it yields CASSNWGTYSYEQYF. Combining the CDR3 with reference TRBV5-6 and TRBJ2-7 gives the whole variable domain DAGVTQSPTHLIKTRGQQVTLRCSPKSGHDTVSWYQQALGQGPQFIFQYYEEEERQRGNFPDRFSGHQFPNYSSELNVNALLLGDSALYLCASSNWGTYSYEQYFGPGTRLTVT.

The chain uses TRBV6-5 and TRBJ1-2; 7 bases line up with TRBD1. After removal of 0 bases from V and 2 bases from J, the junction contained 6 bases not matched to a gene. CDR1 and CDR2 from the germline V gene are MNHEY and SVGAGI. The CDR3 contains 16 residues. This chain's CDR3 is CASSYSGRGQNYGYTF. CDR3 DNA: TGTGCCAGCAGTTACTCGGGCAGGGGACAGAACTATGGCTACACCTTC.

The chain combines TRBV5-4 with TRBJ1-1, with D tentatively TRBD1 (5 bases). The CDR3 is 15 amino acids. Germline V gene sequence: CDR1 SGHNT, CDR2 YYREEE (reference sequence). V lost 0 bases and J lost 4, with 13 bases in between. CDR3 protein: CASSLVGGVGTEAFF. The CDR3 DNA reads TGTGCCAGCAGCTTGGTCGGGGGGGTCGGCACTGAAGCTTTCTTT.

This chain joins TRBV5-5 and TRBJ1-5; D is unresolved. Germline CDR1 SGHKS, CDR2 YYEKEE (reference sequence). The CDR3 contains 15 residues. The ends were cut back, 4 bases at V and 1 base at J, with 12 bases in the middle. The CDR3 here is CASSREMRSNQPQHF. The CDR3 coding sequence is TGTGCCAGCAGCAGAGAGATGAGGAGCAATCAGCCCCAGCATTTT.

CDR3 DNA: TGTGCCAGTAGCATGCGTTCGGGGAGCCCCTCACCCCTCCACTTT. Protein sequence: CASSMRSGSPSPLHF. The rearrangement uses TRBV19 and TRBJ1-6; D is unclear. The germline CDR1 and CDR2 sequences are LNHDA and SQIVND (reference sequence). Trimming removed 6 bases from V and 10 bases from J, with 19 bases in between. The CDR3 loop spans 15 amino acids.

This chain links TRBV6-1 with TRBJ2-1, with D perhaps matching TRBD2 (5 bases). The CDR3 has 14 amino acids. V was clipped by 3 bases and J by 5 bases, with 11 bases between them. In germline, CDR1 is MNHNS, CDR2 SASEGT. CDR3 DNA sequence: TGTGCCAGCAGTGAGAGGGCCCTCAACAATGAGCAGTTCTTC. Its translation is CASSERALNNEQFF.

The CDR3: CASSKVSSGRASEQYF. The CDR3 bases are TGTGCCAGCAGCAAAGTCTCTAGCGGGAGGGCCAGCGAGCAGTACTTC. The chain joins TRBV21-1 to TRBJ2-7; the table names TRBD2, a call not compared with the DNA. TRBV21-1 is listed as a pseudogene. CDR3 length equals 16 residues.

CDR3 residues: CASSPLATSSYNEQFF. Written as DNA, the CDR3 is TGCGCCAGCAGCCCTCTAGCGACCAGCTCCTACAATGAGCAGTTCTTC. The gene calls are TRBV5-1 and TRBJ2-1; D might be TRBD2 (6 bases). Germline V gene lookup returns CDR1 SGHRS and CDR2 YFSETQ. V was pared by 4 bases and J by 0 bases, with 14 bases between. This CDR3 has 16 residues. Supplemented by reference TRBV5-1 and TRBJ2-1, the full variable domain reads KAGVTQTPRYLIKTRGQQVTLSCSPISGHRSVSWYQQTPGQGLQFLFEYFSETQRNKGNFPGRFSGRQFSNSRSEMNVSTLELGDSALYLCASSPLATSSYNEQFFGPGTRLTVL.

The CDR3 coding sequence is TGTGCCAGCAGTGACCGGGACAGTTTCTACAATGAGCAGTTCTTC. It encodes CASSDRDSFYNEQFF. The rearrangement uses TRBV27 and TRBJ2-1, with 7 bases lining up with TRBD1. The CDR3 sequence is 15 residues long. Germline trimming cut 5 bases from V and 3 bases from J; bases unmatched to any gene: 7. Germline V CDR1 and CDR2: MNHEY, SMNVEV (reference sequence).

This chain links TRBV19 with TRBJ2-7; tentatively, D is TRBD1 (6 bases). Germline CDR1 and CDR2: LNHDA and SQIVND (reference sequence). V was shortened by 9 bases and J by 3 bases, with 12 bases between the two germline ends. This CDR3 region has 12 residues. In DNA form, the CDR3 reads TGTGCCAGCCAGGACAGAAGCTACGAGCAGTACTTC. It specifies CASQDRSYEQYF.

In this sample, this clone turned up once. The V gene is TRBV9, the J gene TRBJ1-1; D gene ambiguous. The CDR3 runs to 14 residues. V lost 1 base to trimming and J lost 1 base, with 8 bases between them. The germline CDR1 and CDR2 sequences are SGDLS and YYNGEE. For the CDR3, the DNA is TGTGCCAGCAGCGTATTACCCGGGAACACTGAAGCTTTCTTT. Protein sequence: CASSVLPGNTEAFF.